This T cell receptor (beta chain) is drawn from a study of T cell repertoires in cytomegalovirus infection. In regard to this clonotype: Its antigen remains unidentified.

The CDR3 totals 15 residues. The ends were cut back, 4 bases at V and 5 bases at J, with 17 bases in the middle. Germline CDR1 LGHNA, CDR2 YSLEER. From the reads, TCRdb called clonotypes with MiXCR, one entry per CDR3 protein. In the table there are roughly 920,000 distinct CDR3 sequences, under 40% of which are singletons. The V call is TRBV4-3, the J call TRBJ1-1; the D is unclear. The clonotype was recovered from a human donor in good health (CMV status not recorded). Some clones in this sample may be carry-over from other donors' samples. The source material was cultured CD8+ T cells from PBMCs, sampled from culture after CMV antigen stimulation. The chain's CDR3 is CASSPTTDPGTEAFF. CDR3 DNA sequence: TGCGCCAGCAGCCCCACGACCGACCCGGGGACTGAAGCTTTCTTT.